These T cell receptor beta chains were read from a single sample in a study of CD8+ T cells in alopecia areata. Measured with immunoSEQ multiplex PCR; TCRdb has only the in-frame clones, and not every one. Of just over 150,000 clones listed, about 51% are singletons. Sequences were derived from CD8+ T cells sorted from blood, sampled at week 0. The receptors here all came from a human donor with alopecia areata. Both conserved end residues are part of each CDR3.

CAYGYEQFF	9	TRBJ2-1	TRBV7-2
CAISVEGYEQYF	12	TRBJ2-7	TRBV10-3
CASSLAGQFGGGELFF	16	TRBJ2-2	TRBV7-9
CASSQARWGPKDEQFF	16	TRBJ2-1	TRBV23-1
CASSSYRGSETQYF	14	TRBJ2-5	TRBV27
CAWGAGSTYNEQFF	14	TRBJ2-1	TRBV30
CASSSQTAPPYNEQFF	16	TRBJ2-1	TRBV7-9
CASSEGEKLFF	11	TRBJ1-4	TRBV25-1
CASSLSSAGELFF	13	TRBJ2-2	TRBV27
CASSLKSGTEFYNEQFF	17	TRBJ2-1	TRBV5-6
CASSSQEQETQYF	13	TRBJ2-5	TRBV5-1
CASSFGTAQPQHF	13	TRBJ1-5	TRBV5-6
CSIQGLGEAFF	11	TRBJ1-1	TRBV20-1
CSVDGTGVTEAFF	13	TRBJ1-1	TRBV29-1